This T cell receptor beta chain was documented in a study of T cell repertoires in cytomegalovirus infection. Study at large: Public signatures in TCR beta pointed to CMV infection and matching HLA type. The study, taken as a whole, reports: The study identified carriers of CMV plus the relevant HLA from cumulative public TCR beta family frequency. Ex vivo, HLA-C-restricted CMV-specific TCR beta clonotypes prevailed over the rest of the response.

This clonotype was counted between two and nine times. No antigen is known for it. Using its own MiXCR run on the reads, TCRdb lists one record per CDR3 protein. The table includes about 490,000 distinct CDR3 sequences, 16% detected once. The V gene lost 7 bases and the J gene lost 3 bases, with 10 bases spanning the gap. This CDR3 comprises 12 residues. Germline-derived CDR1 and CDR2 are SNHLY and FYNNEI. The source is a human donor in good health (CMV status not recorded). Some clones in this sample may be carry-over from other donors' samples. The chain joins TRBV2 to TRBJ2-7; D remains ambiguous. Input material: CD8+ T cells from PBMCs. The CDR3 sequence: CASTTARYEQYF. DNA of the CDR3: TGTGCCAGCACCACCGCGCGCTACGAGCAGTACTTC.